Below, 17 T cell receptor beta chains from the same sample are listed, as sequenced in a study of sequential checkpoint blockade in melanoma. Indicated treatment: randomized to nivolumab then ipilimumab (arm A) or the reverse (arm B). Clones were read by immunoSEQ multiplex PCR, and TCRdb kept only the in-frame ones, dropping some. The sample lists approximately 12,000 clones; about 71% were seen once. Here the sequenced sample was CD8+ T cells sorted from blood (inferred from file names), taken from a patient given nivolumab and ipilimumab in sequence. Receptors originate from a human donor with melanoma.

The chain joins TRBV10-2 to TRBJ2-7; D is uncertain. Germline V gene data show CDR1 as WSHSY and CDR2 as SAAADI. The length of the CDR3 is 13 residues. The V and J ends lost 3 bases and 2 bases respectively, with 8 bases between them. For the CDR3, the DNA is TGCGCCAGCAGTGATAGCCCTGCCTACGAGCAGTACTTC. Encoded protein: CASSDSPAYEQYF.

V usage is TRBV19 and J usage is TRBJ2-3; TRBD2 aligns across 14 bases. Unmatched junction bases numbered 17, after V lost 4 bases and J lost 8 bases. Germline CDR1 LNHDA, CDR2 SQIVND (reference sequence). The CDR3 extends over 19 amino acids. CDR3 coding DNA: TGTGCCAGTAGTAACCCGACTAGCGGGGGGGCCTTTTCGGGGGGTACGCAGTATTTT. Translation: CASSNPTSGGAFSGGTQYF. The full variable domain, in which reference TRBV19 and TRBJ2-3 provide the parts outside the CDR3, is DGGITQSPKYLFRKEGQNVTLSCEQNLNHDAMYWYRQDPGQGLRLIYYSQIVNDFQKGDIAEGYSVSREKKESFPLTVTSAQKNPTAFYLCASSNPTSGGAFSGGTQYFGPGTRLTVL.

V gene TRBV28 combines with J gene TRBJ2-2; D perhaps matches TRBD1 (6 bases). From germline, CDR1 is MDHEN and CDR2 SYDVKM. V was pared by 7 bases and J by 1 base, with 10 bases between. CDR3 length: 14 amino acids. The CDR3: CASTGDVNTGELFF. CDR3 coding DNA: TGTGCCAGCACAGGGGACGTGAACACCGGGGAGCTGTTTTTT.

The chain couples TRBV7-6 to TRBJ2-1; 8 bases are shared with TRBD2. The CDR3 is 17 residues long. CDR1 and CDR2 from the germline V gene are SGHVS and FNYEAQ. With V trimmed by 5 bases and J by 0 bases, 9 bases remained unmatched. CDR3 DNA sequence: TGTGCCAGCAGCCCCATAGCGGGGTCGAGCTCCTACAATGAGCAGTTCTTC. It encodes CASSPIAGSSSYNEQFF.

The chain is built from TRBV7-9 and TRBJ2-1, with D maybe TRBD2 (5 bases). Germline V gives CDR1 SEHNR, CDR2 FQNEAQ (reference sequence). Trimming removed 2 bases from V and 5 bases from J, with 13 bases in between. The CDR3 runs to 15 residues. Here the CDR3 DNA reads TGTGCCAGCAGCTTATCAGTCGGGAACAACAATGAGCAGTTCTTC. This sequence encodes CASSLSVGNNNEQFF.

This chain links TRBV7-8 with TRBJ1-5; weak D call: TRBD1 (5 bases). CDR1 is SGHVS and CDR2 is FQNEAQ in the germline V gene. This CDR3 is built from 18 residues. Trimming took off 0 bases at V and 0 bases at J, with 15 bases between the two ends. CDR3 amino acids: CASSLALNLGASNQPQHF. CDR3 nucleotides: TGTGCCAGCAGCTTAGCGCTTAATTTAGGGGCTAGCAATCAGCCCCAGCATTTT.

The rearrangement joins TRBV7-3 to TRBJ2-5, with D possibly matching TRBD1 (7 bases). Judging by the DNA end, TRBJ2-7 fits better; the J call may be wrong. CDR1 is SGHTA and CDR2 is FQGTGA in the germline V gene. There are 12 residues in the CDR3. CDR3: CASSPGGREQYF. Written as DNA, the CDR3 is TGTGCCAGCAGCCCAGGGGGGCGCGAGCAGTACTTC.

The J gene is TRBJ2-7, the V gene TRBV9; D remains ambiguous. Germline V lookup: CDR1 SGDLS, CDR2 YYNGEE. The V and J ends lost 0 bases and 4 bases respectively, with 5 bases between them. This CDR3 region has 12 residues. The chain's CDR3 is CASSVAGYEQYF. CDR3 coding DNA: TGTGCCAGCAGCGTAGCGGGTTACGAGCAGTACTTC. The full variable domain, completed using reference TRBV9 and TRBJ2-7, is DSGVTQTPKHLITATGQRVTLRCSPRSGDLSVYWYQQSLDQGLQFLIQYYNGEERAKGNILERFSAQQFPDLHSELNLSSLELGDSALYFCASSVAGYEQYFGPGTRLTVT.

This sequence joins TRBV29-1 and TRBJ1-2, with a possible D match to TRBD1 (6 bases). The CDR3 totals 14 residues. Trimming cost V 0 bases and J 3 bases, with 11 bases left between them. The germline V gene encodes CDR1 SQVTM and CDR2 ANQGSEA. The CDR3 spells CSVEENNRDYGYTF. CDR3 nucleotide sequence: TGCAGCGTTGAAGAGAACAACAGGGACTATGGCTACACCTTC.

The V gene is TRBV27, the J gene TRBJ1-2; TRBD1 matches at 8 bases. CDR3 length: 17 residues. CDR1 and CDR2 from the germline V gene are MNHEY and SMNVEV (reference sequence). V shed 0 bases, J shed 2 bases, and the junction held 8 bases outside the gene matches. CDR3 region: CASSLSKETGANYGYTF. CDR3 coding DNA: TGTGCCAGCAGTTTATCAAAGGAGACAGGGGCCAACTATGGCTACACCTTC.

About this clone: Germline is not matched at one junction end, which may reflect a read error. Distinct nucleotide sequences in the sample also encode this CDR3. The chain combines TRBV4-1 with TRBJ2-3; 13 positions match TRBD2. The CDR3 covers 16 residues. Germline CDR1 reads MGHRA; CDR2 reads YSYEKL. In DNA, the CDR3 is TGTGCCAGCAGCCCGACCGGGACTAGCGGGGCAGATACGCAGTATTTT. This sequence encodes CASSPTGTSGADTQYF.

The V and J genes are TRBV9 and TRBJ2-3; D is possibly TRBD1 (5 bases). CDR3 length: 15 amino acids. Trimming shortened V by 2 bases and J by 0 bases, and 10 bases separated the two germline ends. Germline CDR1 and CDR2: SGDLS and YYNGEE. DNA of the CDR3: TGTGCCAGCAGCGTTAGGACAAGTAGCACAGATACGCAGTATTTT. Translated, it gives CASSVRTSSTDTQYF.

The V call is TRBV7-9, the J call TRBJ2-3; tentatively, D is TRBD1 (5 bases). The germline V gene has CDR1 SEHNR and CDR2 FQNEAQ (reference sequence). V dropped 3 bases and J dropped 1 base, with 11 bases sitting between them. This CDR3 contains 15 residues. Here the CDR3 reads CASSLRKGGTDTQYF. The CDR3, as DNA: TGTGCCAGCAGCTTGCGTAAAGGGGGCACAGATACGCAGTATTTT.

J is TRBJ2-7 and V is TRBV19; 9 nucleotides line up with TRBD2. This CDR3 is built from 15 residues. The V segment lost 3 bases and the J segment 0 bases; nucleotides outside the gene matches: 3. Looked up from germline, CDR1 is LNHDA and CDR2 is SQIVND (reference sequence). The chain's CDR3 is CASSMVSGSSYEQYF. Written as DNA, the CDR3 is TGTGCCAGTAGTATGGTTAGCGGGAGCTCCTACGAGCAGTACTTC.

The genes are TRBV7-9 and TRBJ2-7; no reliable D call. The CDR3 totals 13 residues. Trimming cost V 1 base and J 3 bases, with 7 bases left between them. Germline lookup yields CDR1 SEHNR and CDR2 FQNEAQ (reference sequence). CDR3 bases: TGTGCCAGCAGCTTAGTGGCGGACTACGAGCAGTACTTC. Translation gives CASSLVADYEQYF.

This clone has just one count. The V and J genes are TRBV4-2 and TRBJ2-7, with a weak D call TRBD2 (6 bases). Trimming removed 0 bases at V and 3 bases at J, with 12 bases between. The germline gives CDR1 LGHNA, CDR2 YNFKEQ. This CDR3 is 15 amino acids long. This CDR3 is CASSQDTGLYYEQYF. The CDR3 DNA reads as TGTGCCAGCAGCCAAGATACGGGACTTTACTACGAGCAGTACTTC.

The chain uses TRBV29-1 and TRBJ2-2, with D unclear. The CDR3 sequence is 13 residues long. Trimming stripped 7 bases from V and 6 bases from J, with 15 bases between. From germline, CDR1 is SQVTM and CDR2 ANQGSEA. The CDR3 DNA is TGCAGCGCTACTGGAGCGTTCCCCGGGGAGCTGTTTTTT. As protein: CSATGAFPGELFF.